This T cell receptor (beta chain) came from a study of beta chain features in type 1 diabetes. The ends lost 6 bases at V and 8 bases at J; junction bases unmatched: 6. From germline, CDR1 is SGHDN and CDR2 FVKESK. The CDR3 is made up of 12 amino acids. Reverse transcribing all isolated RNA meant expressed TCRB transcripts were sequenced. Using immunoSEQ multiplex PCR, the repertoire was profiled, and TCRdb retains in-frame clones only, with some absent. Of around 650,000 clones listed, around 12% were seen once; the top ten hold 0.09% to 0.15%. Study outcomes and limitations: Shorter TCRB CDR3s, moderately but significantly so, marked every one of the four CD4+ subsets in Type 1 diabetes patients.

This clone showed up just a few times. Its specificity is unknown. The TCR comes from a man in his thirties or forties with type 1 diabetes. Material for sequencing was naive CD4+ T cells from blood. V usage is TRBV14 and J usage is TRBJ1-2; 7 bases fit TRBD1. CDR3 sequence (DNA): TGTGCCAGCAGACCTAGGGGGCCCGGCTACACCTTC. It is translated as CASRPRGPGYTF. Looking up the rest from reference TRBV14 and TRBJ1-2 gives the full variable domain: EAGVTQFPSHSVIEKGQTVTLRCDPISGHDNLYWYRRVMGKEIKFLLHFVKESKQDESGMPNNRFLAERTGGTYSTLKVQPAELEDSGVYFCASRPRGPGYTFGSGTRLTVV.